Each of the 29 T cell receptor beta chains below was sequenced from the same sample in a study of cytomegalovirus exposure and HLA in healthy donors. 60 Vbeta and 13 Jbeta primers were used in PCR. Produced via immunoSEQ multiplex PCR; TCRdb's table is partial and in-frame only. The profile shows some 120,000 clones, roughly 63% of them singletons. The material sequenced was PBMCs. These receptors were taken from a man in his thirties or forties in good health and CMV-seropositive.

The chain carries TRBV6-5 and TRBJ2-1; maybe TRBD2 (5 bases). The V and J ends lost 2 bases and 10 bases respectively, with 12 bases between them. Germline lookup yields CDR1 MNHEY and CDR2 SVGAGI. The CDR3 spans 13 residues. CDR3 DNA sequence: TGTGCCAGCAGTTACGCTGCTAGCAGAGAGCAGTTCTTC. Its protein product is CASSYAASREQFF.

The chain combines TRBV25-1 with TRBJ1-1; 11 nucleotides agree with TRBD1. V lost 5 bases to trimming and J lost 10 bases; unmatched junction nucleotides: 15. Germline V gene sequence: CDR1 MGHDK, CDR2 SYGVNS. The CDR3 consists of 16 residues. The CDR3 sequence is CASSSEPGTGGFAAFF. DNA for the CDR3: TGTGCCAGCAGTTCCGAGCCTGGGACAGGGGGTTTCGCAGCTTTCTTT.

The chain is built from TRBV11-2 and TRBJ2-3, with TRBD2 identical over 14 bases. With 0 bases clipped from V and 5 bases from J, the junction kept 7 bases outside the gene matches. Germline lookup yields CDR1 SGHAT and CDR2 FQNNGV. This CDR3 contains 18 residues. The CDR3 coding sequence is TGTGCCAGCAGCTTAGATGGTCCGACTAGCGGGAGGGTAGATACGCAGTATTTT. Its translation: CASSLDGPTSGRVDTQYF.

The rearrangement links TRBV2 to TRBJ1-1; unclear D gene. The CDR3 totals 14 residues. The germline V gene encodes CDR1 SNHLY and CDR2 FYNNEI. V was shortened by 4 bases and J by 7 bases, with 16 bases between the two germline ends. Written as DNA, the CDR3 is TGTGCCAGCAGTGCTTCGCGGGTTCGCTTTGAAGCTTTCTTT. Its protein product is CASSASRVRFEAFF.

This chain joins TRBV7-9 and TRBJ2-5; 9 positions agree with TRBD2. The J call may be faulty, since TRBJ2-7 better matches the DNA end. The CDR3 is 15 amino acids. Germline CDR1 reads SEHNR; CDR2 reads FQNEAQ (reference sequence). CDR3: CASSLELAGTYEQYF. DNA of the CDR3: TGTGCCAGCAGCTTAGAGCTAGCGGGAACCTACGAGCAGTACTTC.

The chain uses TRBV4-1 and TRBJ2-3; perhaps TRBD1 as D (6 bases). Germline CDR1 MGHRA, CDR2 YSYEKL. V was trimmed by 7 bases and J by 2 bases, leaving 16 bases between them. There are 15 residues in the CDR3. In DNA, the CDR3 is TGCGCCAGCACCCGCCAGGGGAGTTCCACAGATACGCAGTATTTT. Translated: CASTRQGSSTDTQYF.

With regard to this clone: A junction boundary mismatches the germline segment, possibly from a read error. The chain carries TRBV19 and TRBJ2-2; 13 bases line up with TRBD2. The CDR3 has 16 amino acids. The germline V gene has CDR1 LNHDA and CDR2 SQIVND (reference sequence). The CDR3 here is CASSIGLAGDTGELFF. The CDR3 DNA sequence: TGTGCCAGTAGCATAGGACTAGCGGGGGACACCGGGGAGCTGTTTTTT.

The sample holds a few counts of this clone. J is TRBJ1-5 and V is TRBV5-8; D gene uncertain. V lost 4 bases and J 4 bases, leaving 9 bases between the germline ends. This CDR3 has 13 amino acids. CDR1 and CDR2 (germline): SGHTS, YDEGEE. The CDR3 protein is CASSVHINQPQHF. The CDR3 region has the DNA TGTGCCAGCAGCGTACATATAAATCAGCCCCAGCATTTT.

The chain combines TRBV6-1 with TRBJ2-2; perhaps TRBD2 as D (6 bases). The CDR3 has 15 residues. Trimming took 6 bases from V and 5 from J, leaving 16 bases between them. Germline V gene lookup returns CDR1 MNHNS and CDR2 SASEGT. For the CDR3, the DNA is TGTGCCAGCAGAGGAGGGCTAGCAGCTACCGGGGAGCTGTTTTTT. Translation: CASRGGLAATGELFF.

This clone has just a few counts. This CDR3 reads CAWRENPEHEQYF. The CDR3 DNA reads as TGTGCCTGGAGGGAAAACCCGGAGCACGAGCAGTACTTC. This chain connects TRBV30 to TRBJ2-7; D call uncertain. This CDR3 contains 13 residues. CDR1 is GTSNPN and CDR2 is SVGIG in the germline V gene (reference sequence). Trimming took 3 bases from V and 5 from J, leaving 14 bases between them.

This sequence joins TRBV5-1 and TRBJ2-1, with TRBD1 identical over 11 bases. This CDR3 has 14 amino acids. Germline V gene data show CDR1 as SGHRS and CDR2 as YFSETQ. V was pared by 4 bases and J by 8 bases, with 5 bases of the junction left unmatched. CDR3 region: CASSMRTGGDEQFF. For the CDR3, the DNA is TGCGCCAGCAGCATGCGGACAGGGGGCGATGAGCAGTTCTTC. Full variable domain (missing parts from reference TRBV5-1 and TRBJ2-1): KAGVTQTPRYLIKTRGQQVTLSCSPISGHRSVSWYQQTPGQGLQFLFEYFSETQRNKGNFPGRFSGRQFSNSRSEMNVSTLELGDSALYLCASSMRTGGDEQFFGPGTRLTVL.

The V and J genes are TRBV5-1 and TRBJ2-1; D may be TRBD2 (5 bases). V lost 0 bases, J lost 0 bases, and 7 bases lay in between. Germline V CDR1 and CDR2: SGHRS, YFSETQ. CDR3 length: 15 residues. The CDR3 sequence is CASSLVDSSYNEQFF. DNA of the CDR3: TGCGCCAGCAGCTTGGTGGACTCCTCCTACAATGAGCAGTTCTTC.

The chain is built from TRBV25-1 and TRBJ1-2; tentatively, D is TRBD1 (6 bases). Germline V gene sequence: CDR1 MGHDK, CDR2 SYGVNS. Trimming removed 2 bases at V and 8 bases at J, with 12 bases between. The CDR3 is 13 residues long. In DNA, the CDR3 is TGTGCCAGCAGTGAACAGGGGAGGGGGGGCTACACCTTC. It translates to CASSEQGRGGYTF.

V and J are TRBV28 and TRBJ2-7; tentative D call: TRBD2 (6 bases). Deletions cut 1 base from V and 2 bases from J, with 9 bases between. Looked up from germline, CDR1 is MDHEN and CDR2 is SYDVKM. This CDR3 has 14 residues. CDR3 DNA sequence: TGTGCCAGCAGTTTATTCGGGAGTCCCTACGAGCAGTACTTC. Its protein is CASSLFGSPYEQYF.

V gene TRBV28 combines with J gene TRBJ2-3; possible D gene TRBD2, 6 bases. V was trimmed by 6 bases and J by 0 bases, leaving 16 bases between them. The CDR3 contains 16 residues. Germline CDR1 reads MDHEN; CDR2 reads SYDVKM. DNA of the CDR3: TGTGCCAGCAGCCCTCTGGGGAGGTCTAGCACAGATACGCAGTATTTT. The encoded protein is CASSPLGRSSTDTQYF.

V is TRBV7-9 and J is TRBJ2-2; a possible D gene is TRBD2 (5 bases). The V and J ends lost 4 bases and 7 bases respectively, with 13 bases between them. The CDR3 is 14 amino acids. In germline, CDR1 is SEHNR, CDR2 FQNEAQ (reference sequence). The CDR3 sequence is CASSSPLAFGELFF. CDR3 bases: TGTGCCAGCAGCTCCCCCCTAGCTTTCGGGGAGCTGTTTTTT.

This clone was observed a handful of times. CDR3: CASSFSTSWGYNEQFF. The CDR3 bases are TGTGCCAGCAGCTTTAGCACTAGCTGGGGATACAATGAGCAGTTCTTC. V and J are TRBV7-9 and TRBJ2-1; TRBD2 might be the D (6 bases). The CDR3 sequence is 16 residues long. V lost 3 bases and J 4 bases, leaving 16 bases between the germline ends. Per germline, CDR1 SEHNR and CDR2 FQNEAQ (reference sequence). The entire variable domain, with the rest obtained from reference TRBV7-9 and TRBJ2-1, is as follows: DTGVSQNPRHKITKRGQNVTFRCDPISEHNRLYWYRQTLGQGPEFLTYFQNEAQLEKSRLLSDRFSAERPKGSFSTLEIQRTEQGDSAMYLCASSFSTSWGYNEQFFGPGTRLTVL.

The rearrangement links TRBV5-1 to TRBJ2-7, with 11 positions matching TRBD1. V trimming: 4 bases; J trimming: 6 bases; junction bases outside the gene matches: 6. Germline CDR1 reads SGHRS; CDR2 reads YFSETQ. The CDR3 is 14 residues long. The CDR3 is CASSVVGQGGEQYF. The CDR3, as DNA: TGCGCCAGCAGCGTTGTGGGACAGGGGGGCGAGCAGTACTTC. Together with reference TRBV5-1 and TRBJ2-7, the CDR3 gives the full variable domain: KAGVTQTPRYLIKTRGQQVTLSCSPISGHRSVSWYQQTPGQGLQFLFEYFSETQRNKGNFPGRFSGRQFSNSRSEMNVSTLELGDSALYLCASSVVGQGGEQYFGPGTRLTVT.

The rearrangement uses TRBV5-6 and TRBJ1-1; a weak D match, TRBD1 (6 bases). The CDR3 is made up of 14 amino acids. Germline values: CDR1 SGHDT, CDR2 YYEEEE. Trimming took off 5 bases at V and 1 base at J, with 12 bases between the two ends. In nucleotides, the CDR3 is TGTGCCAGCAGAAAACTAGGGGGGAACACTGAAGCTTTCTTT. It translates to CASRKLGGNTEAFF. The full variable domain, its missing parts supplied by reference TRBV5-6 and TRBJ1-1, is DAGVTQSPTHLIKTRGQQVTLRCSPKSGHDTVSWYQQALGQGPQFIFQYYEEEERQRGNFPDRFSGHQFPNYSSELNVNALLLGDSALYLCASRKLGGNTEAFFGQGTRLTVV.

The chain combines TRBV6-5 with TRBJ2-1; the D gene is possibly TRBD1 (6 bases). Germline CDR1 is MNHEY and CDR2 is SVGAGI. CDR3 size: 14 residues. Trimming removed 6 bases from V and 3 bases from J, with 12 bases in between. The chain's CDR3 is CASRLLDSYNEQFF. The CDR3 DNA sequence: TGTGCCAGCAGACTCCTGGACAGCTACAATGAGCAGTTCTTC.

The V and J genes are TRBV2 and TRBJ2-7; 8 bases map to TRBD1. J gave up 3 bases and V 8 bases, and 9 bases lay outside the gene matches. This CDR3 is built from 14 residues. Germline V gene data show CDR1 as SNHLY and CDR2 as FYNNEI. CDR3 in DNA: TGTGCCAGCGGAAAACAGGGGGGAGGCTACGAGCAGTACTTC. Its protein product is CASGKQGGGYEQYF.

The chain is built from TRBV5-5 and TRBJ1-5, with 7 bases that match TRBD1. The CDR3 loop spans 15 amino acids. V shed 0 bases, J shed 5 bases, and the junction held 5 bases outside the gene matches. CDR1 and CDR2 from the germline V gene are SGHKS and YYEKEE (reference sequence). CDR3 in amino acids: CASSLVGTGDQPQHF. The CDR3 region has the DNA TGTGCCAGCAGCTTGGTTGGAACAGGGGATCAGCCCCAGCATTTT. The full variable domain, its missing parts supplied by reference TRBV5-5 and TRBJ1-5, is DAGVTQSPTHLIKTRGQQVTLRCSPISGHKSVSWYQQVLGQGPQFIFQYYEKEERGRGNFPDRFSARQFPNYSSELNVNALLLGDSALYLCASSLVGTGDQPQHFGDGTRLSIL.

The gene calls are TRBV5-4 and TRBJ2-5; 7 nucleotides line up with TRBD2. Judging by the DNA end, TRBJ2-7 fits better; the J call may be wrong. Germline CDR1 SGHNT, CDR2 YYREEE (reference sequence). The CDR3 contains 14 residues. The CDR3 DNA is TGTGCCAGCAGCTTCCAGCGGGGTAACTACGAGCAGTACTTC. This sequence encodes CASSFQRGNYEQYF.

This clone turned up a few times. This chain uses TRBV19 with TRBJ1-5; 8 nucleotides align to TRBD1. V shed 5 bases and J 2 bases; nucleotides not matched to a gene: 11. The CDR3 length is 17 residues. Germline V gene sequence: CDR1 LNHDA, CDR2 SQIVND (reference sequence). The CDR3 protein is CASSSEIGQGGNQPQHF. The CDR3 nucleotides read TGTGCCAGTAGTTCGGAAATCGGACAGGGAGGCAATCAGCCCCAGCATTTT.

This clone appeared a few times. This sequence joins TRBV7-9 and TRBJ1-1; D perhaps matches TRBD1 (6 bases). V lost 4 bases to trimming and J lost 1 base, with 16 bases between them. Germline V gene lookup returns CDR1 SEHNR and CDR2 FQNEAQ (reference sequence). The CDR3 spans 16 residues. The CDR3 nucleotides are TGTGCCAGCAGCTCCAACGCCGGGACACAGAACACTGAAGCTTTCTTT. It is translated as CASSSNAGTQNTEAFF. The entire variable domain, with the rest obtained from reference TRBV7-9 and TRBJ1-1, is as follows: DTGVSQNPRHKITKRGQNVTFRCDPISEHNRLYWYRQTLGQGPEFLTYFQNEAQLEKSRLLSDRFSAERPKGSFSTLEIQRTEQGDSAMYLCASSSNAGTQNTEAFFGQGTRLTVV.

This clone was recorded once. The chain couples TRBV27 to TRBJ1-1; D not certain. The CDR3 has 14 amino acids. From germline, CDR1 is MNHEY and CDR2 SMNVEV (reference sequence). V was shortened by 5 bases and J by 4 bases, with 14 bases between the two germline ends. CDR3 in DNA: TGTGCCAGCAGTCGGGTGAATTCGGGCACTGAAGCTTTCTTT. Its translation: CASSRVNSGTEAFF.

The V call is TRBV9, the J call TRBJ2-7; 9 nucleotides agree with TRBD1. The CDR3 length is 15 residues. The germline CDR1 and CDR2 sequences are SGDLS and YYNGEE. V was clipped by 3 bases and J by 3 bases; unmatched bases: 7. Here the CDR3 DNA reads TGTGCCAGCAGCGGGGGACAGGGAAGTTTCTACGAGCAGTACTTC. This encodes CASSGGQGSFYEQYF.

The chain is built from TRBV5-1 and TRBJ1-1; 7 nucleotides align to TRBD1. CDR1 is SGHRS, CDR2 YFSETQ, per germline. V was clipped by 4 bases and J by 5 bases; unmatched bases: 8. This CDR3 is built from 14 residues. The CDR3 DNA sequence: TGCGCCAGCAGCGGGGAACAGGGGTGGACTGAAGCTTTCTTT. The encoded protein is CASSGEQGWTEAFF.

V and J are TRBV5-4 and TRBJ1-3; D is possibly TRBD1 (5 bases). Trimming took off 0 bases at V and 2 bases at J, with 6 bases between the two ends. CDR3 length: 14 amino acids. Germline V CDR1 and CDR2: SGHNT, YYREEE (reference sequence). CDR3 loop: CASSLGRAGNTIYF. The DNA for the CDR3 is TGTGCCAGCAGCTTGGGCAGGGCTGGAAACACCATATATTTT.